Shown below are 6 T cell receptor beta chains from a single sample sequenced in a study of cytomegalovirus exposure and HLA in healthy donors. The PCR contained 60 Vbeta and 13 Jbeta primers. The assay was immunoSEQ multiplex PCR, and TCRdb's table has in-frame clones only and misses some. The sample records about 200,000 clones, about nine tenths being singletons. The sequenced sample consisted of PBMCs. The source of these receptors is a boy aged 2-15 years in good health and CMV-seronegative.

The chain links TRBV7-9 to TRBJ2-5, with D uncertain. Germline assignment: CDR1 SEHNR and CDR2 FQNEAQ (reference sequence). The CDR3 totals 13 residues. Trimming pared 3 bases from V and 2 bases from J, leaving 7 bases between. The chain's CDR3 is CASSFPRQETQYF. In DNA, the CDR3 is TGTGCCAGCAGCTTCCCCAGGCAAGAGACCCAGTACTTC.

The V and J genes are TRBV14 and TRBJ2-1; 10 bases agree with TRBD2. Germline V CDR1 and CDR2: SGHDN, FVKESK. The CDR3 covers 16 residues. V was pared by 4 bases and J by 6 bases, with 9 bases of the junction left unmatched. The CDR3 DNA reads as TGTGCCAGCAGCCGTCTTCAAGCGGGGGGGCTCAATGAGCAGTTCTTC. Translated: CASSRLQAGGLNEQFF.

The rearrangement joins TRBV28 to TRBJ2-1; 11 bases map to TRBD2. The CDR3 runs to 15 residues. With 6 bases clipped from V and 6 bases from J, the junction kept 7 bases outside the gene matches. From germline, CDR1 is MDHEN and CDR2 SYDVKM. The DNA for the CDR3 is TGTGCCAGCAGACTGAGTCTAGCGGGAGGCAATGAGCAGTTCTTC. Its protein is CASRLSLAGGNEQFF.

This clone was recorded only once. The chain carries TRBV5-1 and TRBJ2-2, with TRBD2 as a possible D gene (5 bases). CDR1 and CDR2 (germline): SGHRS, YFSETQ. The CDR3 is 14 residues long. Trimming pared 7 bases from V and 4 bases from J, leaving 14 bases between. The CDR3 region has the DNA TGCGCCAGCGGACTTACTTATCGCACCGGGGAGCTGTTTTTT. Protein product: CASGLTYRTGELFF.

The V call is TRBV7-6, the J call TRBJ2-5, with no clear D. The V end lost 5 bases, the J end lost 3 bases, and 13 bases lay between the germline ends. The length of the CDR3 is 14 residues. CDR1 SGHVS and CDR2 FNYEAQ come from the germline V gene. The CDR3 nucleotides read TGTGCCAGCAGCCCTCGCGGAGAAGAAGAGACCCAGTACTTC. Protein product: CASSPRGEEETQYF.

V usage is TRBV11-2 and J usage is TRBJ2-5, with 10 nucleotides matching TRBD2. V trimming: 5 bases; J trimming: 5 bases; junction bases outside the gene matches: 11. Germline assignment: CDR1 SGHAT and CDR2 FQNNGV. CDR3 size: 16 residues. The CDR3 reads CASSPSAGGLVETQYF. The CDR3 DNA reads TGTGCCAGCAGCCCGTCAGCGGGAGGGTTAGTTGAGACCCAGTACTTC.